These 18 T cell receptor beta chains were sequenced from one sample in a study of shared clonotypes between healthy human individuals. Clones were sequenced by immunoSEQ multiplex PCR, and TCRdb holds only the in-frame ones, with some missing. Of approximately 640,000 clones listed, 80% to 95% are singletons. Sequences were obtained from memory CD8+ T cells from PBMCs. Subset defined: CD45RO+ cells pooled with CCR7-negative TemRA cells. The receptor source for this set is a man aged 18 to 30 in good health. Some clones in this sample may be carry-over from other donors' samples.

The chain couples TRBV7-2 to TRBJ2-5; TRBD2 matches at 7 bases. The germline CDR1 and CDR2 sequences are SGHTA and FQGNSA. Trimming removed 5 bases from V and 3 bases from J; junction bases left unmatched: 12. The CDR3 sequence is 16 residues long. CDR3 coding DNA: TGTGCCAGCAGCCTAAAACTAACTCTAGCGGAAGAGACCCAGTACTTC. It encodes CASSLKLTLAEETQYF.

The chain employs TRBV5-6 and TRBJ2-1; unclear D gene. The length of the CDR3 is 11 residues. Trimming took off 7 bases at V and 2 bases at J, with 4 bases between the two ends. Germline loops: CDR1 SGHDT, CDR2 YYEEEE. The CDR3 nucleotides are TGTGCCAGCGGCCCCTACAATGAGCAGTTCTTC. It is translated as CASGPYNEQFF. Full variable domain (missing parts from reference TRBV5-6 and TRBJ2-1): DAGVTQSPTHLIKTRGQQVTLRCSPKSGHDTVSWYQQALGQGPQFIFQYYEEEERQRGNFPDRFSGHQFPNYSSELNVNALLLGDSALYLCASGPYNEQFFGPGTRLTVL.

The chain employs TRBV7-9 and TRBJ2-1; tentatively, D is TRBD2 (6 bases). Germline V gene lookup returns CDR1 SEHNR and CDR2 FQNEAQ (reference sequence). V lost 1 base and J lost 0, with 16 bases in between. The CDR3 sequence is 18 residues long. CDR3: CASSLGRGWGGSYNEQFF. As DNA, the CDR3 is TGTGCCAGCAGCTTAGGTCGAGGCTGGGGAGGCTCCTACAATGAGCAGTTCTTC. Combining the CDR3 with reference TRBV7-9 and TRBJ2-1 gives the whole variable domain DTGVSQNPRHKITKRGQNVTFRCDPISEHNRLYWYRQTLGQGPEFLTYFQNEAQLEKSRLLSDRFSAERPKGSFSTLEIQRTEQGDSAMYLCASSLGRGWGGSYNEQFFGPGTRLTVL.

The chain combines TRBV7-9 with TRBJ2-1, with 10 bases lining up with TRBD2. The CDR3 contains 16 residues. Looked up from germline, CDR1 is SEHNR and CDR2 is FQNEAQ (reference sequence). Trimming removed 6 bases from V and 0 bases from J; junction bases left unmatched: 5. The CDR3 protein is CASSKREGVSYNEQFF. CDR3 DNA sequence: TGTGCCAGCAGTAAGCGGGAGGGCGTCTCCTACAATGAGCAGTTCTTC.

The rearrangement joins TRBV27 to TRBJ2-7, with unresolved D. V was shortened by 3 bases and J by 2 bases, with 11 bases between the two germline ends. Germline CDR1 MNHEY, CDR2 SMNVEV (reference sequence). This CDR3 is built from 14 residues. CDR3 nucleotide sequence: TGTGCCAGCAGTTTTGCTCGGTCGACCTACGAGCAGTACTTC. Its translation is CASSFARSTYEQYF.

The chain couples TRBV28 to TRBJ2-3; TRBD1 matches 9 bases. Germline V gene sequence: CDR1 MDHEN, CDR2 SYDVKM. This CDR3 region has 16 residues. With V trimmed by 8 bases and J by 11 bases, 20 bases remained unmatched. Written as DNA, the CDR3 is TGTGCCAGCTGGCCCCAAGGGACAGGGATGGGGTACGGGCAGTATTTT. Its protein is CASWPQGTGMGYGQYF.

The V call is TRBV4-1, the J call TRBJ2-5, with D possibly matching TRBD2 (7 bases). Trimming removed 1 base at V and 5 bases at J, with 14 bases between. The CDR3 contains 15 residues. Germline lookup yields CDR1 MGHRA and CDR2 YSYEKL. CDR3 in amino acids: CASSQGGGAGETQYF. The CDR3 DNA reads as TGCGCCAGCAGCCAAGGCGGGGGCGCGGGCGAGACCCAGTACTTC.

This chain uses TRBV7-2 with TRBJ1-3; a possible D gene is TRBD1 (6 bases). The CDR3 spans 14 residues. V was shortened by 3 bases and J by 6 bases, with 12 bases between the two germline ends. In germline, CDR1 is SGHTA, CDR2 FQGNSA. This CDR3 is CASSFAGGLNTIYF. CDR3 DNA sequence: TGTGCCAGCAGCTTTGCGGGGGGCCTAAACACCATATATTTT.

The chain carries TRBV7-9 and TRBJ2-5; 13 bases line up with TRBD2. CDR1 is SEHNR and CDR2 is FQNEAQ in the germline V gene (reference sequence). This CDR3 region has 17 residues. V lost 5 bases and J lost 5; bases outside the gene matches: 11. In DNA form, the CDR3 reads TGTGCCAGCAGCAACGCTCCGGGACTAGCGGGACGGGAGACCCAGTACTTC. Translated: CASSNAPGLAGRETQYF.

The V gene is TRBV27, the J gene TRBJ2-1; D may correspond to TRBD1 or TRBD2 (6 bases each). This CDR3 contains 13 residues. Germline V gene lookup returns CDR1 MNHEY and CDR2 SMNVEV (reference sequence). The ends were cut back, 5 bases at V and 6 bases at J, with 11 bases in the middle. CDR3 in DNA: TGTGCCAGCAGTAGGGGGACTTTCAATGAGCAGTTCTTC. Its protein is CASSRGTFNEQFF.

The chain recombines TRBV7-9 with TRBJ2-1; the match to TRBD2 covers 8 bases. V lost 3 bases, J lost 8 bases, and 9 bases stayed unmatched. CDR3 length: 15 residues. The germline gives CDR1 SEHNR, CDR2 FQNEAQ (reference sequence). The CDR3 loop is CASSLISGVMDEQFF. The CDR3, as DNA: TGTGCCAGCAGCTTGATTAGCGGGGTTATGGATGAGCAGTTCTTC.

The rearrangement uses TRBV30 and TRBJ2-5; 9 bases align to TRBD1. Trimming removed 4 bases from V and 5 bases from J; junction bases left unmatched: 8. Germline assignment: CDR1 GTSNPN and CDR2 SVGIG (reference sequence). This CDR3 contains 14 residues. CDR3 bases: TGTGCCTGGAATGCCGGACAGGGGAGGGAGACCCAGTACTTC. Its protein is CAWNAGQGRETQYF.

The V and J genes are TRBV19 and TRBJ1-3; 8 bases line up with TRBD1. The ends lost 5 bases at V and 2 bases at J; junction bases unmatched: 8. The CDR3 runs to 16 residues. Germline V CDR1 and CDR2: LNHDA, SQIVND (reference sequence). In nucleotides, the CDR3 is TGTGCCAGTAGTTCAACGGACAGGGCGACTGGAAACACCATATATTTT. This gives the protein CASSSTDRATGNTIYF.

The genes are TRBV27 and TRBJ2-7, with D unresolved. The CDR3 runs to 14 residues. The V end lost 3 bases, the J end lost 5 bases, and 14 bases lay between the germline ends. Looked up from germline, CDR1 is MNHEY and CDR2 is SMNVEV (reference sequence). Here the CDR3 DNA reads TGTGCCAGCAGTTTCGGACGGCCGTCCAACGAGCAGTACTTC. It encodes CASSFGRPSNEQYF.

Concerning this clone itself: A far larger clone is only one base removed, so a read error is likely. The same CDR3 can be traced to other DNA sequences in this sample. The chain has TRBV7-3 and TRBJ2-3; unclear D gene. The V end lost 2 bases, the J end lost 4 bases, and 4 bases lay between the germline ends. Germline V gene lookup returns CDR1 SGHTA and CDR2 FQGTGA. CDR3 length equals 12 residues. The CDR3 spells CASSLGADTQYF. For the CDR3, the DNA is TGTGCCAGCAGCTTAGGGGCAGATACGCAGTATTTT.

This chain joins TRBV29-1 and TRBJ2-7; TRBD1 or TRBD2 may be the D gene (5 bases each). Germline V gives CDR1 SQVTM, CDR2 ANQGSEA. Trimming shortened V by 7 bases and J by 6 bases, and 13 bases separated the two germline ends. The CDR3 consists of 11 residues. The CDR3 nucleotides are TGCAGCGCGGGGCAAGGGTTCGAGCAGTACTTC. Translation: CSAGQGFEQYF.

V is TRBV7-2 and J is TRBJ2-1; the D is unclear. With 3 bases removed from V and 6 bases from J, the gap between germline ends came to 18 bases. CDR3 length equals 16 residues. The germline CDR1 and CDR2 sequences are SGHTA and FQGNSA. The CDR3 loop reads CASSFPTDGSRNEQFF. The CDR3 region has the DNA TGTGCCAGCAGCTTCCCTACCGACGGCTCTCGCAATGAGCAGTTCTTC.

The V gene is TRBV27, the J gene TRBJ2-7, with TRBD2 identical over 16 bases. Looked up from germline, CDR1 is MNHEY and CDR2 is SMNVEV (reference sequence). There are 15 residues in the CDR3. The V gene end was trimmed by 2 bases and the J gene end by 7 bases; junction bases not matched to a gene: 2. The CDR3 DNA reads TGTGCCAGCAGTTTAGCGGGACTAGCGGGAGGGGAGCAGTACTTC. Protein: CASSLAGLAGGEQYF.